This T cell receptor (beta chain) was identified during a study of blood T cell repertoires in COVID-19 (dated by TCRdb to the early 2020s). Looking at the study overall: The collaborator samples originated in the United States, Italy and Spain and spanned the acute and convalescent phases of COVID-19. The prospective study material was composed of cDNA or gDNA derived from T cells, B-cell-depleted T cells, or PBMCs. Subjects who had been exposed to COVID-19, were actively infected with it, or had recovered from it provided the deeply sampled blood TCRbeta repertoires that made up the dataset. A freely available public database, intended as a resource for researchers studying the immune response to SARS-CoV-2, is where the repertoires were released. Samples came from the ongoing ImmuneRACE study (first 160 participants) plus 1,254 subjects from 6 global collaborators. The sample metadata nearly always contained a de-identified subject ID, COVID-19 status, age in years and sex. Where available, HLA class I and class II types were taken from metadata supplied by the sample provider and were not determined by assay-based typing.

Each collaborating institution followed its own protocols to collect whole blood in K2EDTA tubes. Collaborator samples were shipped for TCRbeta analysis as frozen whole blood, isolated PBMCs, or DNA extracted from either sample type. TCRbeta CDR3 regions were amplified from genomic DNA by means of the immunoSEQ Assay, a bias-controlled multiplex PCR. As for the original processing: Nucleated cell counts per sample were estimated from amplification of reference gene primers within the assay. To quantify the absolute abundance of each unique TCRbeta CDR3 rearrangement, sequence reads were collapsed and filtered. For each sample, productive Simpson clonality was calculated as the square root of Simpson's diversity index across productive rearrangements. What TCRdb holds here is the immuneACCESS table cut down to in-frame rearrangements. Part of the clones is not present; checked against another copy, under half of the missing clones reflect an unresolved V gene, and the others are unexplained. V, J and clone size derive from that table, while D and trimming were established from the DNA sequence. For this sample there are around 97,000 clones; approximately 89% appear just once. Over 15% of the sample rests with the top ten.

Overall study outcomes, separate from this receptor: The quantity of clinical and demographic metadata differed by source and by participant and was supplied without curation.

A word on this clone: What antigen it recognizes has not been identified. Base qualities are not at hand, and no much larger clone is one base apart.

The specimen sequenced was peripheral blood. This sequence originates from an elderly woman in a cohort sampled during active COVID-19.

The nucleotide sequence reads TGTGCCAGCTCAGGGCAGAGGAACACTGAAGCTTTCTTT. It translates to CASSGQRNTEAFF. Rearrangement joined TRBV18 to TRBJ1-1, with no reliable assignment of the D segment. Looking up the germline V gene yields CDR1 KGHSH and CDR2 LQKENI. Cut back by 5 bases and 1 base, the V and J ends lie 8 bases apart. From its cysteine to its phenylalanine, the CDR3 spans 13 amino acids. Here the CDR3 DNA is all that survives: 39 bases in frame from base 1.